This T cell receptor beta chain comes out of a study of cytomegalovirus exposure and HLA in healthy donors (dated by TCRdb to the late 2010s). General notes on the study: In an earlier analysis of roughly 590 of the donors, about 260 Gb of sequence data and 100 million or so unique TCR beta sequences from 150 million to 200 million T cells were reported. Class I and class II HLA loci were covered by the typing at four-digit resolution. An earlier analysis of nearly 600 of the donors applied high-throughput TCR beta sequencing to assess whether each TCR beta V gene segment acted as functional or pseudogenic. The study was designed to test whether signatures of past pathogen exposure could be identified by cataloging public T cell receptors. An early release that covered roughly 600 HLA-typed donors contained about 300 gigabases of sequencing data and around 80 million unique TCR sequences. Across about 380 genotyped donors of the cohort, an average of about 200,000 unique TCR beta nucleotide sequences per donor were sequenced, and roughly 20% of those sequences were non-productive. All discovery cohort repertoires had been generated on a single sequencing platform. Of the roughly 400 genotyped donors, around 81% fell in the genetic ancestry cluster associated with self-reported Caucasian donors. The number of donors typed differed by locus, with roughly 629-640 for A, B, C, DRB1 and DQB1, around 500 for DQA1, 600 to 610 for DPA1, and around 430 for DPB1. The study used immunosequencing to profile the T cell repertoires of more than 650 subjects and linked those repertoires to cytomegalovirus serostatus. Rather than drawing on any new phenotypic data, the later analysis identified candidate immune exposures from TCR beta sequences and the way those sequences occurred across donors. Along with the roughly 710-subject first cohort, a separate validation cohort of around 110 different subjects was used. Genome-wide SNP genotypes for about 55% of the 666 donors were used in a later genetic analysis, which treated that subset as a discovery cohort. Several DR-DQ haplotypes were handled as single units for association and clustering because linkage in the cohort was strong. To predict cytomegalovirus infection status, the study combined high-throughput TCR immunosequencing, statistical association of individual TCRs with disease status, and machine learning. Donor age, sex, ethnicity and CMV serostatus were compiled alongside the repertoire data. A later analysis re-examined previously published TCR beta repertoires from 600 to 700 donors and added high-resolution HLA genotyping to investigate patterns of TCR occurrence.

Overall study outcomes, separate from this receptor: The presence/absence analyses assumed that sequencing depth was roughly uniform across donors, and that assumption may not be true. A later analysis reported that several top co-occurrence clusters appeared linked to parvovirus B19, influenza, CMV and Epstein-Barr virus. A few of the identified cytomegalovirus-associated TCR beta chains were confirmed in vitro to be specific for cytomegalovirus antigens. When HLA alleles, especially DR and DQ, strongly co-occurred, TCR associations were difficult to assign to individual alleles. A further reported finding was that TCR beta sequences accurately predicted the HLA-A and HLA-B alleles for most subjects in the first cohort. According to a later analysis, TCR association rates differed among HLA loci, with DRB1 alleles showing the most associated TCRs and HLA-C alleles showing the fewest. A cluster of highly shared sequence variants was judged likely to be a technical artifact of the sequencing pipeline. Across donors, most TCR sequences were observed very rarely, whereas some public TCRs were present in many individuals. Linkage disequilibrium might explain the correlated functional status among segregating V segments, but an unknown experimental factor could not be excluded. In a later analysis, most CMV-associated TCR beta chains were found to appear HLA-restricted, with HLA associations seemingly driven largely by CMV exposure. In a later genetic analysis, a missense DCLRE1C variant was associated with V-gene and J-gene trimming of TCR beta chains, and the association was replicated in an independent cohort. Only TCR beta chains were sequenced in this cohort, and the absence of alpha or paired-chain data limited detectable features. The earlier analysis of 450 to 700 of the donors excluded roughly 17 rarely observed V segments, including chromosome 9 orphons, because counts were too low. According to a later genetic analysis, donors in an Asian-associated ancestry cluster had fewer N-insertions in productive TCRs than the approximately 700-donor mean. Broadly in line with IMGT annotations, most TCR beta V segments showed up in productive rearrangements about 87% or about 30% of the time in an earlier analysis of several hundred of the donors. The authors suggested that the approach could potentially be generalized to other disease states and immunological phenotypes. In a later analysis, HLA-associated TCR beta chains showed more clonal expansion and lower generation probabilities than non-associated chains that were equally common. A total of about 180 TCR beta chains were listed by the study as associated with cytomegalovirus. Because some donors lacked HLA typing at each locus, the association tests relied only on the typed subset. The classifier was reported to diagnose cytomegalovirus status with high specificity and sensitivity in both the original and validation cohorts. At a false discovery rate of 0.05, a later analysis linked around 15,000 TCR beta sequences to specific HLA alleles. CMV serostatus was the only immune exposure information available for the cohort.

The receptor library was made with the immunoSEQ multiplex PCR assay. For the multiplex PCR, a mixture combining 60 forward primers for TCR Vbeta segments and 13 reverse primers for TCR Jbeta segments was used. Amplification of the CDR3 region of rearranged TCR beta genes was performed with a multiplex PCR assay on genomic DNA. On the Illumina HiSeq System, the amplified TCR beta libraries were sequenced as 87-base-pair reads. On the authors' methods: A later analysis counted around 72 million unique TCR beta chains across the 550 to 800 repertoires, and some 12 million of these chains were shared by at least two donors. Raw reads were error-corrected and collapsed into unique sequences by a nearest-neighbor algorithm in which closely related sequences were merged to remove PCR and sequencing errors. To assign V, D and J gene segments, CDR3 sequences were aligned to IMGT reference sequences. Each retained sequence needed at least a six-nucleotide match to both a V gene segment and a J gene segment. Rearrangements were called productive when the CDR3 lacked stop codons and stayed in frame with V and J; all others were non-productive. CDR3 was defined according to IMGT convention as the region running from the second conserved V-encoded cysteine to the conserved J-encoded phenylalanine. The earlier analysis of roughly 590 of the donors excluded sequences that lacked an unambiguous match to a single V gene segment. In an earlier analysis of about 590 of the donors, a V segment was called functional when productive rearrangements were above 56.7%, and segregating when the standard deviation between donors exceeded 5%. A statistical classification framework was built for diagnosing cytomegalovirus status from the catalog of TCR beta chain sequences. A later analysis assigned V and J genes by comparing TCR nucleotide sequences with IMGT/GENE-DB human TR gene sequences. Using the TCRdist pipeline, a later analysis assigned CDR3 sequences along with most-parsimonious VDJ recombination scenarios. In a later analysis, each TCR beta chain was defined by its CDR3 amino acid sequence together with its V-gene family, and reads without a unique V-gene family were excluded. In a later analysis, 550 to 650 highly shared, low-generation-probability nucleotide sequences were removed to address suspected cross-contamination and a sequencing artifact. For each public chain, a later analysis derived a clonal expansion index from normalized ranks of inferred template counts within each repertoire. A later analysis computed generation probabilities with a VDJ recombination model fitted to out-of-frame rearrangements, and checked the results against IGoR. In a later analysis, hypergeometric tests were used to score TCR-TCR, TCR-HLA and TCR-CMV co-occurrence, with a repertoire-size bias correction applied to TCR pairs. False discovery rates were estimated in a later analysis by permuting HLA or CMV assignments 20 times. In a later analysis, co-occurring TCRs were grouped using DBSCAN, and TCRdist sequence similarity was added for clustering within HLA-allele-positive subsets. Repertoires with fewer than 30,000 or more than 120,000 public chains were left out of co-occurrence clustering, as were about 5 repertoires with anomalous nucleotide sharing. Sourced from immuneACCESS, this table was stored by TCRdb with only in-frame sequences that have V and J called. A share of the clones is absent; for the studies checked, an unresolved V gene accounts for under half, and the remainder has no known explanation. D and trimming come from the DNA, and the V and J calls and clone size come from that table. Counted in this sample were more than 95,000 clones; 64% of them appeared once. 3.2% of the sample comes from the top ten.

In the case of this clone: No cognate antigen has been identified for it. No base qualities exist here, and no much larger clone lies one base off it.

In total, fewer than 750 healthy bone marrow donors made up the cohort. All cohort members were sampled while nominally healthy, although unrecorded immune exposures were likely present. The donor tested CMV seronegative, placing the donor among the approximately 360 seronegative members of the cohort. Each donor provided a peripheral blood sample, and peripheral blood mononuclear cells were used for TCR beta sequencing. The Qiagen DNeasy Blood Extraction Kit was used to extract genomic DNA from the blood cell samples. Sequencing was done on a sample of PBMCs. The clonotype was recovered from a man between 60 and 75 years old in good health and CMV-seronegative.

CDR3 sequence: CASSYSRRGNTEAFF. The bases read TGTGCCAGCAGTTACTCGCGCAGGGGGAACACTGAAGCTTTCTTT. The V and J genes are TRBV6-5 and TRBJ1-1; the D region possibly corresponds to TRBD1 (6 bases align). Looking up the germline V gene yields CDR1 MNHEY and CDR2 SVGAGI. From its cysteine to its phenylalanine, the CDR3 spans 15 amino acids. The entry retains the CDR3 DNA only, 45 bases that are in frame from base 1. At the junction V is shortened by 0 bases and J by 1 base, with 9 bases in between.